These 16 T cell receptor beta chains were all obtained from the same sample, sequenced in a study of technical replicates of blood from a few donors. Method: immunoSEQ multiplex PCR; TCRdb's copy keeps in-frame clones and lacks some. This sample has approximately 81,000 clones, with roughly four fifths found just once. Sequencing was carried out using PBMCs. The receptors originated from a human donor in good health. Some clones in this sample may be carry-over from other donors' samples.

In this sample, this clone turned up a few times. J is TRBJ1-6 and V is TRBV7-3; D is ambiguous. The V gene's germline CDR1 is SGHTA and CDR2 FQGTGA. The CDR3 loop spans 11 amino acids. Trimming shortened V by 6 bases and J by 9 bases, and 6 bases separated the two germline ends. This chain's CDR3 is CASSPFSPLHF. Here the CDR3 DNA reads TGTGCCAGCAGTCCCTTTTCACCCCTCCACTTT.

This chain links TRBV2 with TRBJ2-2; 10 nucleotides line up with TRBD2. From germline, CDR1 is SNHLY and CDR2 FYNNEI. V lost 7 bases, J lost 7 bases, and 6 bases stayed unmatched. The CDR3 is 14 amino acids. The CDR3 spells CASKLAGVLGELFF. The CDR3 region has the DNA TGTGCCAGCAAGCTAGCGGGAGTTCTCGGGGAGCTGTTTTTT. The full variable domain, in which reference TRBV2 and TRBJ2-2 provide the parts outside the CDR3, is EPEVTQTPSHQVTQMGQEVILRCVPISNHLYFYWYRQILGQKVEFLVSFYNNEISEKSEIFDDQFSVERPDGSNFTLKIRSTKLEDSAMYFCASKLAGVLGELFFGEGSRLTVL.

The chain uses TRBV2 and TRBJ1-2, with 7 bases identical to TRBD1. Germline-derived CDR1 and CDR2 are SNHLY and FYNNEI. The V gene end was trimmed by 9 bases and the J gene end by 0 bases; junction bases not matched to a gene: 4. This CDR3 comprises 13 residues. The CDR3, as DNA: TGTGCCAGGGCCGGACAGGCTAACTATGGCTACACCTTC. Translating it yields CARAGQANYGYTF.

The chain employs TRBV19 and TRBJ1-1; 9 bases map to TRBD1. CDR1 is LNHDA and CDR2 is SQIVND in the germline V gene (reference sequence). The CDR3 consists of 14 residues. V was clipped by 5 bases and J by 0 bases; unmatched bases: 1. Here the CDR3 DNA reads TGTGCCAGTAGTCGGGACAGGGTGAACACTGAAGCTTTCTTT. Its protein product is CASSRDRVNTEAFF.

The V call is TRBV4-3, the J call TRBJ2-5, with D perhaps matching TRBD2 (6 bases). V was cut by 1 base and J by 5 bases, with 8 bases left in between. The CDR3 has 13 amino acids. CDR1 and CDR2 from the germline V gene are LGHNA and YSLEER. CDR3 protein: CASSQAGAETQYF. Here the CDR3 DNA reads TGCGCCAGCAGCCAAGCGGGAGCGGAGACCCAGTACTTC.

This rearrangement joins TRBV11-3 to TRBJ1-6; D gene ambiguous. From germline, CDR1 is SGHNT and CDR2 YENEEA. Trimming removed 1 base from V and 7 bases from J, with 14 bases in between. CDR3 length: 16 amino acids. The CDR3 spells CASSLAHLLRNSPLHF. In DNA, the CDR3 is TGTGCCAGCAGCTTAGCCCACCTCCTGCGGAATTCACCCCTCCACTTT.

The gene calls are TRBV7-2 and TRBJ2-1, with TRBD2 identical over 9 bases. With 3 bases clipped from V and 4 bases from J, the junction kept 4 bases outside the gene matches. Germline V CDR1 and CDR2: SGHTA, FQGNSA. This CDR3 has 15 residues. The DNA of the CDR3 is TGTGCCAGCAGCTTGAGCGGGGGGACTTACAATGAGCAGTTCTTC. Translated: CASSLSGGTYNEQFF.

This clone was seen only a few times. The rearrangement links TRBV4-1 to TRBJ1-5, with D tentatively TRBD1 (5 bases). Germline assignment: CDR1 MGHRA and CDR2 YSYEKL. The CDR3 has 14 residues. The germline V and J ends were trimmed by 6 bases and 3 bases, with 12 bases remaining between them. CDR3 amino acids: CASRGQGPNQPQHF. CDR3 nucleotides: TGCGCCAGCAGGGGTCAGGGTCCCAATCAGCCCCAGCATTTT.

V gene TRBV18 combines with J gene TRBJ2-2; possible D gene TRBD1, 5 bases. Looked up from germline, CDR1 is KGHSH and CDR2 is LQKENI. The V gene lost 3 bases and the J gene lost 0 bases, with 8 bases spanning the gap. This CDR3 comprises 15 residues. CDR3 loop: CASSPAGTNTGELFF. The CDR3 DNA follows: TGTGCCAGCTCACCGGCAGGGACGAACACCGGGGAGCTGTTTTTT.

The chain carries TRBV6-1 and TRBJ1-1; the match to TRBD1 covers 8 bases. V was clipped by 7 bases and J by 3 bases; unmatched bases: 7. Per the germline V gene, CDR1 is MNHNS and CDR2 is SASEGT. The CDR3 length is 14 residues. CDR3 protein: CASILDRADTEAFF. In DNA form, the CDR3 reads TGTGCCAGCATCTTGGACAGGGCAGACACTGAAGCTTTCTTT.

The gene calls are TRBV18 and TRBJ1-6, with a possible D match to TRBD1 (6 bases). The CDR3 extends over 16 amino acids. Germline-derived CDR1 and CDR2 are KGHSH and LQKENI. Trimming took 3 bases from V and 5 from J, leaving 14 bases between them. The CDR3 DNA is TGTGCCAGCTCACCCTACAGGGCATCGGATAATTCACCCCTCCACTTT. Its translation is CASSPYRASDNSPLHF.

The chain has TRBV19 and TRBJ2-2; TRBD1 aligns across 7 bases. CDR1 LNHDA and CDR2 SQIVND come from the germline V gene (reference sequence). Trimming took 5 bases from V and 6 from J; bases not matched to a gene: 3. The CDR3 contains 13 residues. CDR3 nucleotide sequence: TGTGCCAGTAGTCTTCAGGGGGCCGGGGAGCTGTTTTTT. Translation gives CASSLQGAGELFF.

This clone has just one count. This chain connects TRBV25-1 to TRBJ2-7; D gene uncertain. Between the trimmed V and J ends, which lost 1 base and 3 bases, there was a span of 4 bases. Germline lookup yields CDR1 MGHDK and CDR2 SYGVNS. This CDR3 contains 12 residues. CDR3 region: CASSESLYEQYF. The CDR3 DNA is TGTGCCAGCAGTGAATCCCTCTACGAGCAGTACTTC.

This chain links TRBV27 with TRBJ2-5, with 7 bases aligning to TRBD2. The CDR3 consists of 13 residues. CDR1 and CDR2 (germline): MNHEY, SMNVEV (reference sequence). Unmatched junction bases numbered 6, after V lost 6 bases and J lost 5 bases. The CDR3 DNA reads TGTGCCAGCAGACACGTAGCGGGTGAGACCCAGTACTTC. Protein: CASRHVAGETQYF.

V gene TRBV6-5 combines with J gene TRBJ1-2, with a tentative D call TRBD1 (6 bases). Germline lookup yields CDR1 MNHEY and CDR2 SVGAGI. The CDR3 is made up of 15 amino acids. The ends were cut back, 5 bases at V and 0 bases at J, with 13 bases in the middle. The DNA of the CDR3 is TGTGCCAGCAGTCCTGGGACATCGTCTAACTATGGCTACACCTTC. Encoded protein: CASSPGTSSNYGYTF.

The CDR3 here is CASNSGSSGYTF. The CDR3 DNA reads TGTGCCAGCAATTCCGGGAGTAGTGGCTACACCTTC. The chain uses TRBV25-1 and TRBJ1-2, with D unclear. The CDR3 is 12 residues long. Germline-derived CDR1 and CDR2 are MGHDK and SYGVNS. V lost 7 bases to trimming and J lost 7 bases, with 13 bases between them.